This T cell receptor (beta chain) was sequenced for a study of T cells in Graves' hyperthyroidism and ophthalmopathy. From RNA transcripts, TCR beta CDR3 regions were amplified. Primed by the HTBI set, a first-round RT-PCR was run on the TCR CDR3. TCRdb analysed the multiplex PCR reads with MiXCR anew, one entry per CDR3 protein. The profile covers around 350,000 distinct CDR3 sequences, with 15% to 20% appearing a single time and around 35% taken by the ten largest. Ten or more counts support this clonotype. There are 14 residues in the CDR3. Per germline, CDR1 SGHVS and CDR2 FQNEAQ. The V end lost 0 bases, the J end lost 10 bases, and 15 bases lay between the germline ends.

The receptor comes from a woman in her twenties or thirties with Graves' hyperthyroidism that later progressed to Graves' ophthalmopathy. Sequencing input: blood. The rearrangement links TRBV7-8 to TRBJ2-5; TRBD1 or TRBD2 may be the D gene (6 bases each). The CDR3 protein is CASSLARGGRDQYF. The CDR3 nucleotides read TGTGCCAGCAGCTTAGCGCGAGGGGGGCGGGACCAGTACTTC.